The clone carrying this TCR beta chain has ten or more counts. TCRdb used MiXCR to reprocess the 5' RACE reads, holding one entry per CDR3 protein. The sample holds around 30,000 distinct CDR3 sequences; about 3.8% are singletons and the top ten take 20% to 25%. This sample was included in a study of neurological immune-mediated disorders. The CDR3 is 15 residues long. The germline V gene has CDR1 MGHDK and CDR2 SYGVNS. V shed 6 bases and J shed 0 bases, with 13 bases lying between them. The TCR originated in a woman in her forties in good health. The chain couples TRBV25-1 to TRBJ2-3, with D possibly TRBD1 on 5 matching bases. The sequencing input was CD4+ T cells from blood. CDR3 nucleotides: TGTGCCAGCAGGCTAGGGGCGGATAGCACAGATACGCAGTATTTT. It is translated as CASRLGADSTDTQYF.